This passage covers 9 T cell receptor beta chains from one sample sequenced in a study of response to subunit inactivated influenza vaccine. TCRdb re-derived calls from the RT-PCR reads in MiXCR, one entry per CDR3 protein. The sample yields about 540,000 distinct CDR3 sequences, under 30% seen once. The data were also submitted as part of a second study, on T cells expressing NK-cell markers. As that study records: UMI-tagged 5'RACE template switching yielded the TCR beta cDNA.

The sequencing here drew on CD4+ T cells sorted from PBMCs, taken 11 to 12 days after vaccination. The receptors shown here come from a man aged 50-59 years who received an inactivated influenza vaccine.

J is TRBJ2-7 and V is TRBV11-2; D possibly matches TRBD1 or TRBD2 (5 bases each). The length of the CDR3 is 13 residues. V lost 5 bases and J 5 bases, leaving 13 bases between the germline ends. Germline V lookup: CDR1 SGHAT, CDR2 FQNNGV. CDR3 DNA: TGTGCCAGCAGCAGAGGACACGGGGACGAGCAGTACTTC. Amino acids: CASSRGHGDEQYF.

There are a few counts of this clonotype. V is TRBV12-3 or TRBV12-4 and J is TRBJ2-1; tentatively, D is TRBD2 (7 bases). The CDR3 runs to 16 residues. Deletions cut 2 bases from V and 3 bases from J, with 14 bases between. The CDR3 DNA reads TGTGCCAGCAGTTTAAGTGGCGGGGGCGTCTACAATGAGCAGTTCTTC. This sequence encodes CASSLSGGGVYNEQFF.

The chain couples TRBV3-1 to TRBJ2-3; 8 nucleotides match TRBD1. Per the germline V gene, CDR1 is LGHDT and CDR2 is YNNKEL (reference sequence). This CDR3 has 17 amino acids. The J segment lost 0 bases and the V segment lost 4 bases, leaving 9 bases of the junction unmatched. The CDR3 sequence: CASSPLSGGLSTDTQYF. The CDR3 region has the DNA TGTGCCAGCAGCCCATTGTCAGGGGGCTTGAGCACAGATACGCAGTATTTT.

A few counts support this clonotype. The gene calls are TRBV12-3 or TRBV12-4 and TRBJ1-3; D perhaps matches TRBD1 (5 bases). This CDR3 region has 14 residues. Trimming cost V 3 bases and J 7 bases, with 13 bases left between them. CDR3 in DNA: TGTGCCAGCAGTTTGGGGGGAGATAGGAACACCATATATTTT. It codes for CASSLGGDRNTIYF.

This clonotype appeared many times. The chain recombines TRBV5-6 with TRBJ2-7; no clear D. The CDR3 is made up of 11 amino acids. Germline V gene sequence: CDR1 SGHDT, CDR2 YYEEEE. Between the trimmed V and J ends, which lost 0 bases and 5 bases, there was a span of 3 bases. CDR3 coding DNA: TGTGCCAGCAGCTTGGCCAACGAGCAGTACTTC. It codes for CASSLANEQYF.

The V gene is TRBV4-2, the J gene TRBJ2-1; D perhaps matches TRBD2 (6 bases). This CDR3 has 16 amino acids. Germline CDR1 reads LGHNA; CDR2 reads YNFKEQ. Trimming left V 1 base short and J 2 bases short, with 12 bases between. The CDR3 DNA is TGTGCCAGCAGCCAAGTCGGACTATTACCCTACAATGAGCAGTTCTTC. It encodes CASSQVGLLPYNEQFF.

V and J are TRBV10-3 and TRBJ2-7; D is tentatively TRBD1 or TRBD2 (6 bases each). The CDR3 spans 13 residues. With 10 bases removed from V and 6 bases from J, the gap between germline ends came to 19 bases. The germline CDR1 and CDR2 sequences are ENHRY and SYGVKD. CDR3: CASGGGPKFEQYF. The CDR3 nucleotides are TGTGCCAGCGGAGGGGGGCCCAAATTCGAGCAGTACTTC.

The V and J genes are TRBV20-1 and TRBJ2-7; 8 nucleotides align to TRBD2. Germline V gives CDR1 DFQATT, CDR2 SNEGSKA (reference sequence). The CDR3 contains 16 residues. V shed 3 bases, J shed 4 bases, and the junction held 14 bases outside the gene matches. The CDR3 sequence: CSASEQGSGRWYEQYF. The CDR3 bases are TGCAGTGCTAGCGAGCAGGGGAGCGGGAGATGGTACGAGCAGTACTTC.

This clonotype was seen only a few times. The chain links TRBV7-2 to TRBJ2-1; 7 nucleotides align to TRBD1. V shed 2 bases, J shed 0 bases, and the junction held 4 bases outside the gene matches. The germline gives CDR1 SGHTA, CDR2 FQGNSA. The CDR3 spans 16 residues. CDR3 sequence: CASSLLGDSSYNEQFF. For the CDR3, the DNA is TGTGCCAGCAGCTTATTGGGGGACAGCTCCTACAATGAGCAGTTCTTC.